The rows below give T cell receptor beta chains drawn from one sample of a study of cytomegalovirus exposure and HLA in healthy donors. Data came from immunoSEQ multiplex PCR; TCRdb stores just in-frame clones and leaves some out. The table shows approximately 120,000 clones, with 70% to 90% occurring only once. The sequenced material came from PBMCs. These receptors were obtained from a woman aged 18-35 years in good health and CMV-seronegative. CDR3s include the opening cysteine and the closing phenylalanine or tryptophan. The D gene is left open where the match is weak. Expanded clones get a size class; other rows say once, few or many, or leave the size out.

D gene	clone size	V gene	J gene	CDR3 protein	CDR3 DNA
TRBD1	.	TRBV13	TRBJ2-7	CASSSWDRGEHEQYF	TGTGCCAGCAGCTCCTGGGACAGGGGGGAACACGAGCAGTACTTC
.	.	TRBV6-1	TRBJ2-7	CATTGTYSYEQYF	TGTGCCACTACCGGGACATACTCCTACGAGCAGTACTTC
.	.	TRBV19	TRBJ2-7	CASSITIPRGHF	TGTGCCAGTAGTATAACTATACCTCGCGGGCACTTC
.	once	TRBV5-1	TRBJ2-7	CASSSGVDEQYF	TGCGCCAGCAGCTCAGGGGTCGACGAGCAGTACTTC
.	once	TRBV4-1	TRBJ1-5	CASSAQVASNQPQHF	TGCGCCAGCAGCGCCCAGGTGGCCTCCAATCAGCCCCAGCATTTT
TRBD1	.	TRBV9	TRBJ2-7	CASSSDRVSYEQYF	TGTGCCAGCAGCTCTGACAGGGTATCCTACGAGCAGTACTTC
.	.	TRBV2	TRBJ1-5	CASREDRNNQPQHF	TGTGCCAGCAGAGAAGACAGAAACAATCAGCCCCAGCATTTT
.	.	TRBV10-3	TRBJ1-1	CAISEQGGRTEAFF	TGTGCCATCAGTGAACAGGGAGGGAGGACTGAAGCTTTCTTT
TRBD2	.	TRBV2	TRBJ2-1	CASKAGLSYNEQFF	TGTGCCAGCAAAGCGGGGCTCTCCTACAATGAGCAGTTCTTC
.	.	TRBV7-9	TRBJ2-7	CASSLVYSEQYF	TGTGCCAGCAGCTTAGTATACTCCGAGCAGTACTTC
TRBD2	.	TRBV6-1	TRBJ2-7	CASSGTSASSYEQYF	TGTGCCAGCAGTGGGACTAGCGCAAGCTCCTACGAGCAGTACTTC
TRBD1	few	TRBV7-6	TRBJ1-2	CASRPGGSNYGYTF	TGTGCCAGCAGGCCAGGGGGTTCTAACTATGGCTACACCTTC
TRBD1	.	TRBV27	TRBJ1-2	CASSPGTGGRYGYTF	TGTGCCAGCAGTCCTGGGACAGGGGGCAGATATGGCTACACCTTC
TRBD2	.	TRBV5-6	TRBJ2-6	CASSLGVGRQRSGANVLTF	TGTGCCAGCAGCTTGGGGGTCGGGAGGCAGCGCTCTGGGGCCAACGTCCTGACTTTC
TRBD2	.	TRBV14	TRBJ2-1	CASSLRLAGGFSEQFF	TGTGCCAGCAGCCTCAGACTAGCGGGGGGGTTTAGTGAGCAGTTCTTC
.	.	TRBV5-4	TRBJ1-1	CASSLSGPTEAFF	TGTGCCAGCAGCTTGTCGGGTCCGACTGAAGCTTTCTTT
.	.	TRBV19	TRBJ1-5	CASSIVTGRNQPQHF	TGTGCCAGTAGTATAGTAACAGGGCGGAATCAGCCCCAGCATTTT
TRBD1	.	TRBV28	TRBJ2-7	CASSFFAFVGPDRGYEQYF	TGTGCCAGCAGTTTCTTTGCGTTTGTGGGGCCGGACAGGGGATACGAGCAGTACTTC
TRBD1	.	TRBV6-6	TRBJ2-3	CASSSNDRGLTDTQYF	TGTGCCAGCAGCTCTAACGACAGGGGGCTAACAGATACGCAGTATTTT
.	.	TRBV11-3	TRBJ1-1	CASSFSSDTEAFF	TGTGCCAGCAGCTTTAGTTCTGACACTGAAGCTTTCTTT
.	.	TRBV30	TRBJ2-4	CAWSDLGGPLDF	TGTGCCTGGAGTGACCTGGGAGGACCCCTGGACTTC
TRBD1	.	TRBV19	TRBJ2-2	CASSGQANTGELFF	TGTGCCAGTAGTGGACAGGCGAACACCGGGGAGCTGTTTTTT
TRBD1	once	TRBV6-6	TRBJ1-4	CASSYRDSIYEKLFF	TGTGCCAGCAGTTACCGGGACAGCATTTATGAAAAACTGTTTTTT
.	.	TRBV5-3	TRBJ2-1	CARSRNGTLRDEQFF	TGTGCCAGAAGCCGAAACGGGACTCTGAGGGATGAGCAGTTCTTC
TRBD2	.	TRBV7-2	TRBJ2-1	CASSFGLAGGGEQFF	TGTGCCAGCAGCTTCGGACTAGCGGGGGGCGGTGAGCAGTTCTTC
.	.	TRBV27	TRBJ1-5	CASSRSYSNQPQHF	TGTGCCAGCAGTCGGTCTTATAGCAATCAGCCCCAGCATTTT
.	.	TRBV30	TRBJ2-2	CAWSAGTHTGELFF	TGTGCCTGGAGTGCCGGGACACACACCGGGGAGCTGTTTTTT
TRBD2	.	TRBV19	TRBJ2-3	CASSIHGLAGTSSTDTQYF	TGTGCCAGTAGTATTCATGGACTAGCGGGGACCTCAAGCACAGATACGCAGTATTTT
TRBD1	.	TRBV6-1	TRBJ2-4	CASSRDRPKNIQYF	TGTGCCAGCAGTCGGGACAGACCGAAAAACATTCAGTACTTC
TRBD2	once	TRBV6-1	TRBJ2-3	CASRTPSGRVDTQYF	TGTGCCAGCAGGACCCCGAGCGGGAGGGTCGATACGCAGTATTTT
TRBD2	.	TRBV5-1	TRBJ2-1	CASSQGLGGGANNEQFF	TGCGCCAGCAGCCAGGGGTTAGGCGGGGGGGCGAACAATGAGCAGTTCTTC
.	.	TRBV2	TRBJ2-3	CASSATTGTDTQYF	TGTGCCAGCAGTGCCACCACAGGGACAGATACGCAGTATTTT
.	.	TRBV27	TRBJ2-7	CASWVGGSYEQYF	TGTGCCAGCTGGGTAGGAGGCTCCTACGAGCAGTACTTC
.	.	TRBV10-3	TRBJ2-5	CAIRAGLGETQYF	TGTGCCATCAGGGCGGGACTGGGCGAGACCCAGTACTTC
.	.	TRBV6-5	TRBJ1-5	CASSYAGVNQPQHF	TGTGCCAGCAGTTACGCGGGGGTCAATCAGCCCCAGCATTTT
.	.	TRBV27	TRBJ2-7	CASSLSLVRGEQYF	TGTGCCAGCAGTTTATCTCTGGTACGGGGAGAGCAGTACTTC
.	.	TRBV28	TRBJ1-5	CASSLFWQGNQPQHF	TGTGCCAGCAGTTTATTCTGGCAGGGAAATCAGCCCCAGCATTTT
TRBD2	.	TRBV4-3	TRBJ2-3	CASSQDRASGDDTQYF	TGCGCCAGCAGCCAAGATCGGGCTAGCGGGGACGATACGCAGTATTTT
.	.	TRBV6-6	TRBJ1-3	CASSYDGSRNTIYF	TGTGCCAGCAGTTACGATGGCAGTAGAAACACCATATATTTT
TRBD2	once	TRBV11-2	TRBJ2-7	CASSHSGTSYEQYF	TGTGCCAGCAGCCATAGCGGGACGTCCTACGAGCAGTACTTC
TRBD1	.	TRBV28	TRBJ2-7	CASSYRGQPSYEQYF	TGTGCCAGCAGTTACAGGGGACAGCCTTCCTACGAGCAGTACTTC